This TCR beta chain was profiled in a study of cytomegalovirus exposure and HLA in healthy donors. Overall study findings and caveats: Immune exposure information comprised only CMV serostatus. Near-uniform donor sequencing depth was presumed by presence/absence analyses. An apparent linkage of common viral pathogens to several of the most significant clusters emerged in a later analysis. In a later analysis, roughly 17,000 TCR beta sequences were associated with HLA alleles at 0.05 false discovery rate.

13 Jbeta primers and 60 Vbeta primers were used for the PCR. Measured with immunoSEQ multiplex PCR; TCRdb has only the in-frame clones, and not every one. Of 100,000 to 150,000 clones in the sample, about 83% were seen once. On this clone: Antigen: not known.

Between the trimmed V and J ends, which lost 4 bases and 8 bases, there was a span of 15 bases. CDR1 and CDR2 from the germline V gene are MNHEY and SVGAGI. The length of the CDR3 is 14 residues. The sample consisted of PBMCs. The origin of this receptor is a woman in her forties in good health and CMV-seropositive. This rearrangement joins TRBV6-5 to TRBJ2-1, with D possibly matching TRBD2 (5 bases). The CDR3 loop is CASSLAIIPHEQFF. DNA of the CDR3: TGTGCCAGCAGTTTAGCGATCATCCCTCATGAGCAGTTCTTC.